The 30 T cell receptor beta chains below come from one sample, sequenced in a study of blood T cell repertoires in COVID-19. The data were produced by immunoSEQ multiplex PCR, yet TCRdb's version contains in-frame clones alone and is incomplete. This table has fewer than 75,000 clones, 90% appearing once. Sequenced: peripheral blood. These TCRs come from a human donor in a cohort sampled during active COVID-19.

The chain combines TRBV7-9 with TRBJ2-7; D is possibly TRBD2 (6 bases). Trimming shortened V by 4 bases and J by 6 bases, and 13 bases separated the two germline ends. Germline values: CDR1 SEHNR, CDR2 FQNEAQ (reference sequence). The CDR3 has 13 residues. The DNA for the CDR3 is TGTGCCAGCAGCTCGCTAACTAGCCCCGAGCAGTACTTC. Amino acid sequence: CASSSLTSPEQYF.

CDR3 sequence reads: CASSIRLAGGTGELFF. CDR3 sequence (DNA): TGTGCCAGTAGTATAAGACTAGCGGGAGGGACCGGGGAGCTGTTTTTT. The chain has TRBV19 and TRBJ2-2, with 14 nucleotides matching TRBD2. CDR1 and CDR2 (germline): LNHDA, SQIVND (reference sequence). Trimming took 2 bases from V and 5 from J; bases not matched to a gene: 1. This CDR3 spans 16 amino acids.

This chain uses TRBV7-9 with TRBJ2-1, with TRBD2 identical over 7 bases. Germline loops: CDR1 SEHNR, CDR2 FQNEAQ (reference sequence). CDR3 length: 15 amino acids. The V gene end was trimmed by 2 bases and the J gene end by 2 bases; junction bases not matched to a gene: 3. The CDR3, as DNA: TGTGCCAGCAGCTTACGCGGGAGTCCCTACAATGAGCAGTTCTTC. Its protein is CASSLRGSPYNEQFF.

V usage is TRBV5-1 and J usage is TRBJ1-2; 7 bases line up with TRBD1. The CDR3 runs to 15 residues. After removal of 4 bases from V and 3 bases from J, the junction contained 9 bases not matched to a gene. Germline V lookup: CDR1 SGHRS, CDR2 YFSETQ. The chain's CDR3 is CASSVGRGRDYGYTF. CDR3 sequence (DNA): TGCGCCAGCAGCGTTGGTAGGGGGCGAGACTATGGCTACACCTTC.

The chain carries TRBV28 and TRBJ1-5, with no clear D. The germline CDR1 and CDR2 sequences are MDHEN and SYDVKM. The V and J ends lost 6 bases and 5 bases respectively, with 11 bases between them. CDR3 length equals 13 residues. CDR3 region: CASRYRTYQPQHF. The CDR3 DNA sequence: TGTGCCAGCAGGTACAGAACCTATCAGCCCCAGCATTTT.

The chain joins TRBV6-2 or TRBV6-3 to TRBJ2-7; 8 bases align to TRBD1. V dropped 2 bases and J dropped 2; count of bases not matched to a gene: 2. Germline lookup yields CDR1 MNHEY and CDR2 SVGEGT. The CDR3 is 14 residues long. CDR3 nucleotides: TGTGCCAGCAGTTACGGGACAGGCCCCTACGAGCAGTACTTC. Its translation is CASSYGTGPYEQYF.

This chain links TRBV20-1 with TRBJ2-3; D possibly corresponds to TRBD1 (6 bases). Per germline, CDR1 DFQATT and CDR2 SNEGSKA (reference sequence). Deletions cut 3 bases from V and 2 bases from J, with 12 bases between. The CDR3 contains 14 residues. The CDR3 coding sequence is TGCAGTGCTAGTCACAGGGTAAACACAGATACGCAGTATTTT. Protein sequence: CSASHRVNTDTQYF.

The CDR3 sequence is CATSEPPGQGLRNEQFF. Written as DNA, the CDR3 is TGTGCCACCAGTGAGCCGCCGGGACAGGGTCTAAGGAATGAGCAGTTCTTC. V and J are TRBV24-1 and TRBJ2-1; TRBD1 aligns across 9 bases. Trimming at V came to 4 bases and at J to 7 bases, leaving 13 bases not matched to a gene. The germline gives CDR1 KGHDR, CDR2 SFDVKD. The CDR3 spans 17 residues.

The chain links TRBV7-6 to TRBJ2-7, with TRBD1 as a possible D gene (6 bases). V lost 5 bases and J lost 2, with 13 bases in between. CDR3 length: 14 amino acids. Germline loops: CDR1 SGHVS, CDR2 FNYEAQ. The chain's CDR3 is CASSTGTTPYEQYF. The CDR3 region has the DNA TGTGCCAGCAGCACTGGGACAACTCCCTACGAGCAGTACTTC. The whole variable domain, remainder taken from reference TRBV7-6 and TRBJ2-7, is GAGVSQSPRYKVTKRGQDVALRCDPISGHVSLYWYRQALGQGPEFLTYFNYEAQQDKSGLPNDRFSAERPEGSISTLTIQRTEQRDSAMYRCASSTGTTPYEQYFGPGTRLTVT.

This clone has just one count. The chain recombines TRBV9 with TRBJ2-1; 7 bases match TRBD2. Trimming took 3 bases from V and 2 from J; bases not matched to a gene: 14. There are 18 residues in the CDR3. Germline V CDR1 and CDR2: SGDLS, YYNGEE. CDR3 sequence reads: CASSALGLTESTYNEQFF. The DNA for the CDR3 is TGTGCCAGCAGCGCCCTGGGACTAACCGAGAGTACCTACAATGAGCAGTTCTTC.

The CDR3 loop is CASRGGAHGELFF. CDR3 sequence (DNA): TGTGCCAGCAGGGGAGGGGCTCACGGGGAGCTGTTTTTT. The chain has TRBV12-3 or TRBV12-4 and TRBJ2-2, with 7 bases matching TRBD2. V lost 6 bases, J lost 7 bases, and 5 bases stayed unmatched. This CDR3 is 13 amino acids long.

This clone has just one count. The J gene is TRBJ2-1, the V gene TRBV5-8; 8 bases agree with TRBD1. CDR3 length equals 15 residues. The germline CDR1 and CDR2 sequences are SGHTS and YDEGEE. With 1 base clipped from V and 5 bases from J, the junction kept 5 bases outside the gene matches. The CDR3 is CASSLKGTGHNEQFF. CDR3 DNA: TGTGCCAGCAGCTTGAAGGGGACAGGACACAATGAGCAGTTCTTC.

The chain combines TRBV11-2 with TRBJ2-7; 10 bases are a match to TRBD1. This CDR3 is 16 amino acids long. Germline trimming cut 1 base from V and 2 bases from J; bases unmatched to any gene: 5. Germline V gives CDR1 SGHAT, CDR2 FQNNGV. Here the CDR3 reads CASSLGVGQGTYEQYF. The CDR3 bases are TGTGCCAGCAGCTTAGGCGTGGGACAGGGGACCTACGAGCAGTACTTC.

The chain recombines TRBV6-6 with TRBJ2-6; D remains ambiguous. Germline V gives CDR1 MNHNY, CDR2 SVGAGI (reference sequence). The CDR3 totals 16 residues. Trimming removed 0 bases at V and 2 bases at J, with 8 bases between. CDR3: CASSYSGHTGANVLTF. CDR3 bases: TGTGCCAGCAGTTACTCTGGGCATACTGGGGCCAACGTCCTGACTTTC.

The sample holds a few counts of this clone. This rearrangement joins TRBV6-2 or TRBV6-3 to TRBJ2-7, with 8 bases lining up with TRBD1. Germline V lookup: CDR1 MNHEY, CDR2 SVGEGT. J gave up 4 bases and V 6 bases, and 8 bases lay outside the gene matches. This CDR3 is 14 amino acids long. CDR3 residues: CASSDRGRQYEQYF. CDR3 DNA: TGTGCCAGCAGCGACAGGGGCCGGCAGTACGAGCAGTACTTC.

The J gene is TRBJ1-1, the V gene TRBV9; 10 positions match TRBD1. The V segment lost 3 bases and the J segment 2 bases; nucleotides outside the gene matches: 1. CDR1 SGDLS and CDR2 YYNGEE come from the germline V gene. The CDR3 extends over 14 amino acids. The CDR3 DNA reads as TGTGCCAGCAGCGAGACAGGGGGCAACACTGAAGCTTTCTTT. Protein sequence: CASSETGGNTEAFF.

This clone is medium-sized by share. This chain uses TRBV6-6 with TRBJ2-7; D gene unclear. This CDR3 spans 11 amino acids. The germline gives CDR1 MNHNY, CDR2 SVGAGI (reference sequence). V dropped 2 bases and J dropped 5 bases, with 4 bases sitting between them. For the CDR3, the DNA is TGTGCCAGCAGTTACGCGAACGAGCAGTACTTC. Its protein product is CASSYANEQYF.

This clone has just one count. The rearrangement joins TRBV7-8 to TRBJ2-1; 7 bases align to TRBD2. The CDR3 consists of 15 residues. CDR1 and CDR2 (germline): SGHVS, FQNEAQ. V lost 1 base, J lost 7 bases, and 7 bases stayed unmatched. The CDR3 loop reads CASSLVAGAGNEQFF. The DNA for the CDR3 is TGTGCCAGCAGCTTAGTGGCGGGAGCGGGGAATGAGCAGTTCTTC. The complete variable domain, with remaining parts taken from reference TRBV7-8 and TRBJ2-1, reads GAGVSQSPRYKVAKRGQDVALRCDPISGHVSLFWYQQALGQGPEFLTYFQNEAQLDKSGLPSDRFFAERPEGSVSTLKIQRTQQEDSAVYLCASSLVAGAGNEQFFGPGTRLTVL.

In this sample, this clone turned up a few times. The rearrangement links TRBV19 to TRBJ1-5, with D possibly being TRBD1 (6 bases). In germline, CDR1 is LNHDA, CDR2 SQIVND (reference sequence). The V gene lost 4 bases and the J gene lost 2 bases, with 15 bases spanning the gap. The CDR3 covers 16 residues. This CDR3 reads CASSRAQGLGNQPQHF. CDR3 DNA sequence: TGTGCCAGTAGTAGGGCGCAGGGGCTGGGCAATCAGCCCCAGCATTTT.

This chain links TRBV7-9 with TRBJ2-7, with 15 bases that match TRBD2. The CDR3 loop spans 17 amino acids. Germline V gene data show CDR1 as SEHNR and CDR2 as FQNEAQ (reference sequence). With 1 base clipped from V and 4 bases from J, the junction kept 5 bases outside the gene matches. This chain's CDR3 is CASSLGTSGRARYEQYF. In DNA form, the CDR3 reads TGTGCCAGCAGCTTAGGGACTAGCGGGAGGGCCCGATACGAGCAGTACTTC.

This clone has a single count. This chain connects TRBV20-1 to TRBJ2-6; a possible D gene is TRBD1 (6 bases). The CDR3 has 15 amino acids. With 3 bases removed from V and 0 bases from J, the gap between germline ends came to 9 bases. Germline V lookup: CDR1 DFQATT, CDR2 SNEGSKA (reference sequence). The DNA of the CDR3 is TGCAGTGCTAGTGTAGGGGGCTCTGGGGCCAACGTCCTGACTTTC. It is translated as CSASVGGSGANVLTF.

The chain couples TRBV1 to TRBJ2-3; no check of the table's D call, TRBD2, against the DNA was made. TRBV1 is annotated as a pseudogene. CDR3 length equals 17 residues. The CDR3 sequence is CTSSRALRGRGTDTQYF. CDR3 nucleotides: TGCACCAGCAGTCGGGCCCTCCGCGGGAGGGGGACAGATACGCAGTATTTT.

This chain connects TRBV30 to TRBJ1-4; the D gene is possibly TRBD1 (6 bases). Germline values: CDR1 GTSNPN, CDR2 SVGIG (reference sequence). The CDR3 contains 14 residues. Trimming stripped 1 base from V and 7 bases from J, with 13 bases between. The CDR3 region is CAWSGTSGVEKLFF. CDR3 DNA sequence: TGTGCCTGGAGTGGAACATCAGGGGTTGAAAAACTGTTTTTT.

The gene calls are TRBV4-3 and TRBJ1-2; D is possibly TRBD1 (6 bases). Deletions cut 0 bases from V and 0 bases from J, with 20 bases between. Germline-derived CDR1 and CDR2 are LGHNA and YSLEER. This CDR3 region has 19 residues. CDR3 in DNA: TGCGCCAGCAGCCAAGATCATGGCTTCGGGGGGCAAGCTAACTATGGCTACACCTTC. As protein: CASSQDHGFGGQANYGYTF.

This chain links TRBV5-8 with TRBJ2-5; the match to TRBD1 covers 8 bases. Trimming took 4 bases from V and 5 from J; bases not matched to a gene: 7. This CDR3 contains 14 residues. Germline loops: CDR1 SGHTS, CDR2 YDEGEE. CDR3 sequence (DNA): TGTGCCAGCAGCACCCGACAGGGGAGTGAGACCCAGTACTTC. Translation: CASSTRQGSETQYF.

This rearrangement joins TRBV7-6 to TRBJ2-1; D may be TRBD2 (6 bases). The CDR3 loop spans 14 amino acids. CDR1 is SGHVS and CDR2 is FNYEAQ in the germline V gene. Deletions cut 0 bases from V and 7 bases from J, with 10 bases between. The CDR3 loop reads CASSLAGSRNEQFF. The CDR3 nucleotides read TGTGCCAGCAGCTTAGCCGGGAGTCGGAATGAGCAGTTCTTC.

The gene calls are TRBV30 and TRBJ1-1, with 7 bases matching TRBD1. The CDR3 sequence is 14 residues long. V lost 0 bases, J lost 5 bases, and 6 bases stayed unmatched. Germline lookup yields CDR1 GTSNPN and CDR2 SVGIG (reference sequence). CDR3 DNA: TGTGCCTGGAGTGTAATCCCGGGACAGACTGAAGCTTTCTTT. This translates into CAWSVIPGQTEAFF.

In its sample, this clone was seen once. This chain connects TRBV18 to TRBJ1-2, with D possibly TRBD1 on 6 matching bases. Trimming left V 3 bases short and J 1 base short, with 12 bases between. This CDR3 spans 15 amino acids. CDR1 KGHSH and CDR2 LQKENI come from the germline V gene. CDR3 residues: CASSPQDSHNYGYTF. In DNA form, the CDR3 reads TGTGCCAGCTCACCCCAGGACAGCCATAACTATGGCTACACCTTC.

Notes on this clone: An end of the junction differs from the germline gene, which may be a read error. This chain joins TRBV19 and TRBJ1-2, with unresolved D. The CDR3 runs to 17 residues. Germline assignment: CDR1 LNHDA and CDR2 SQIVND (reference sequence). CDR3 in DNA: TGTGCCAGTAGTATTAGAGTCCGGCACAGAGCAGAATATCCACCTGTCTTC. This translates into CASSIRVRHRAEYPPVF.

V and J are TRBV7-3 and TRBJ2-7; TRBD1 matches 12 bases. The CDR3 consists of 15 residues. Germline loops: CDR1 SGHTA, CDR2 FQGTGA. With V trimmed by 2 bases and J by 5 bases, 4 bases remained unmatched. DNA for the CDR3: TGTGCCAGCAGCTTAGCAGGGACAGGGGGCGACGAGCAGTACTTC. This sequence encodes CASSLAGTGGDEQYF.